The entry below gives a single T cell receptor beta chain sequence along with its context. V was pared by 6 bases and J by 8 bases, with 32 bases between. Germline V gives CDR1 MNHEY, CDR2 SMNVEV (reference sequence). The CDR3 spans 19 residues. This sample is part of a study of technical replicates of blood from four donors. Sequencing was performed with immunoSEQ multiplex PCR; in TCRdb, only in-frame clones are kept and a portion is missing. The sample carries some 70,000 clones, over 85% recorded once. This clonotype originated in a human donor in good health. The sample consisted of T cells isolated from PBMCs. J is TRBJ2-1 and V is TRBV27, with D maybe TRBD1 (9 bases). DNA for the CDR3: TGTGCCAGCAGACCAAGAGGACAGGGGCGACAGCGGGAGCTCTATGAGCAGTTCTTC. Translation: CASRPRGQGRQRELYEQFF.